One T cell receptor beta chain is described in this entry. The target antigen is unknown. Expressed TCRB transcripts were sequenced because the isolated RNA had all been reverse transcribed beforehand. Sequenced by immunoSEQ multiplex PCR; TCRdb stores in-frame clones only, minus some. The top ten hold less than 0.5% of the sample, which has over 300,000 clones, roughly 8% seen once. The entry originates in a study of beta chain features in type 1 diabetes. Overall study findings and caveats: Sequencing of cDNA might inflate the share of cells that strongly express TCR. Researchers caution that PCR might favor shorter templates, equally among patients and controls. TCRB repertoires of naive, central memory and Treg cells appeared more similar among patients than among healthy donors. Type 1 diabetes patients had moderately but significantly shorter TCRB CDR3s in all four CD4+ subsets.

Germline CDR1 MDHEN, CDR2 SYDVKM. The CDR3 extends over 14 amino acids. V shed 4 bases and J shed 0 bases, with 7 bases lying between them. The source of this sequence is a woman younger than 30 in good health. The chain carries TRBV28 and TRBJ2-1; D gene uncertain. The sample taken for sequencing was central memory CD4+ T cells from blood. CDR3 sequence reads: CASSWSLSYNEQFF. The CDR3 bases are TGTGCCAGCAGTTGGTCTCTCTCCTACAATGAGCAGTTCTTC.